These 8 T cell receptor beta chains came from one sample sequenced in a study of cytomegalovirus exposure and HLA in healthy donors. This table comes from immunoSEQ multiplex PCR, and its TCRdb copy is limited to in-frame clones, with some not included. The data show some 150,000 clones, 85% to 90% seen once. The source material was PBMCs. The receptors shown here come from a woman aged 18 to 35 in good health and CMV-seropositive.

V and J are TRBV4-1 and TRBJ2-3, with D perhaps TRBD1 (6 bases). The CDR3 has 16 residues. V dropped 2 bases and J dropped 3 bases, with 15 bases sitting between them. The germline V gene encodes CDR1 MGHRA and CDR2 YSYEKL. The CDR3: CASSQKGQGWTDTQYF. The CDR3 nucleotides are TGCGCCAGCAGCCAAAAGGGGCAGGGGTGGACAGATACGCAGTATTTT.

DNA of the CDR3: TGTGCCAGCAGTGATCCCCCTGCACCCGGTTATTCACCCCTCCACTTT. Its translation: CASSDPPAPGYSPLHF. The J gene is TRBJ1-6, the V gene TRBV6-1; D gene uncertain. Between the trimmed V and J ends, which lost 3 bases and 8 bases, there was a span of 17 bases. The CDR3 is 16 amino acids. The germline V gene encodes CDR1 MNHNS and CDR2 SASEGT.

The genes are TRBV21-1 and TRBJ1-1; the table gives TRBD1 as D, unverified against the DNA. TRBV21-1 is designated a pseudogene. The CDR3 loop spans 17 amino acids. CDR3 DNA sequence: TGTGCCAGCACCCCACGGTCCCCCACAGGGTTGGGCACTGAAGCTTTCTTT. Its protein is CASTPRSPTGLGTEAFF.

The V call is TRBV6-6, the J call TRBJ1-2; no definite D call. V lost 2 bases to trimming and J lost 8 bases, with 12 bases between them. The CDR3 is 13 residues long. CDR1 is MNHNY and CDR2 is SVGAGI in the germline V gene (reference sequence). The chain's CDR3 is CASSYVTSYGYTF. The CDR3 DNA reads TGTGCCAGCAGTTACGTAACGTCCTACGGCTACACCTTC.

This chain links TRBV5-8 with TRBJ2-2; the match to TRBD1 covers 10 bases. The CDR3 consists of 15 residues. The germline CDR1 and CDR2 sequences are SGHTS and YDEGEE. After removal of 4 bases from V and 10 bases from J, the junction contained 10 bases not matched to a gene. The CDR3 nucleotides read TGTGCCAGCAGCCTTCCGGGACAGGGGTTAAAGGAGCTGTTTTTT. Amino acid sequence: CASSLPGQGLKELFF.

The V and J genes are TRBV30 and TRBJ2-7; possibly TRBD1 for D (6 bases). V shed 5 bases and J shed 3 bases, with 8 bases lying between them. Germline V gene data show CDR1 as GTSNPN and CDR2 as SVGIG (reference sequence). This CDR3 contains 11 residues. This CDR3 is CAWGGRYEQYF. In nucleotides, the CDR3 is TGTGCCTGGGGGGGCCGCTACGAGCAGTACTTC. Full variable domain (outside the CDR3, taken from reference TRBV30 and TRBJ2-7): SQTIHQWPATLVQPVGSPLSLECTVEGTSNPNLYWYRQAAGRGLQLLFYSVGIGQISSEVPQNLSASRPQDRQFILSSKKLLLSDSGFYLCAWGGRYEQYFGPGTRLTVT.

The sample holds a few counts of this clone. The rearrangement links TRBV2 to TRBJ2-5; D is perhaps TRBD1 (5 bases). CDR1 is SNHLY and CDR2 is FYNNEI in the germline V gene. The CDR3 is 13 amino acids. V lost 7 bases to trimming and J lost 7 bases, with 16 bases between them. Here the CDR3 reads CASTQDNRGTQYF. The DNA of the CDR3 is TGTGCCAGCACCCAGGACAACCGTGGGACCCAGTACTTC.

Only one count was recorded for this clone. The chain has TRBV7-2 and TRBJ1-2; weak D call: TRBD1 (5 bases). V shed 1 base and J shed 7 bases, with 16 bases lying between them. The CDR3 totals 15 residues. The V gene's germline CDR1 is SGHTA and CDR2 FQGNSA. CDR3 in DNA: TGTGCCAGCAGCTTAGGACCCGGGGCGGGAACTGGCTACACCTTC. Translated, it gives CASSLGPGAGTGYTF.